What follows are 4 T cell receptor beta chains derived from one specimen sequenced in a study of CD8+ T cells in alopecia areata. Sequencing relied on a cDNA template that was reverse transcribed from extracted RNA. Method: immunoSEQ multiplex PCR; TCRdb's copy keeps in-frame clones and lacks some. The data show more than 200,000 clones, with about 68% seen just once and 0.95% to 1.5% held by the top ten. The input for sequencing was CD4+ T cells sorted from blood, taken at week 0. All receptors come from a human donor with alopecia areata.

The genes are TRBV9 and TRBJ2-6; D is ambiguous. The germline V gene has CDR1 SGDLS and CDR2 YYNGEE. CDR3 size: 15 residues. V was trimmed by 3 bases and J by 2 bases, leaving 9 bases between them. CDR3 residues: CASSAYRPGANVLTF. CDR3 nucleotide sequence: TGTGCCAGCAGCGCTTACCGCCCTGGGGCCAACGTCCTGACTTTC. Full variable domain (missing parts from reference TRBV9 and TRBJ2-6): DSGVTQTPKHLITATGQRVTLRCSPRSGDLSVYWYQQSLDQGLQFLIQYYNGEERAKGNILERFSAQQFPDLHSELNLSSLELGDSALYFCASSAYRPGANVLTFGAGSRLTVL.

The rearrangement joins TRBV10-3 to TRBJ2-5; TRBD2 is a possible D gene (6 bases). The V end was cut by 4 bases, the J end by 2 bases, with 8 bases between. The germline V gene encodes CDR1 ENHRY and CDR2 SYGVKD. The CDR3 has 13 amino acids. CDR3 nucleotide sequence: TGTGCCATCAGTGCTGGGGGGCAAGAGACCCAGTACTTC. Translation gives CAISAGGQETQYF.

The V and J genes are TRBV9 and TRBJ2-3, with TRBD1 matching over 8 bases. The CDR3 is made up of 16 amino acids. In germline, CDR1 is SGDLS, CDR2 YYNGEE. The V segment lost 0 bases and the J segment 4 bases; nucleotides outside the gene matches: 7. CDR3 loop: CASSVVQGARADTQYF. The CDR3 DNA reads TGTGCCAGCAGCGTAGTCCAGGGGGCGCGAGCAGATACGCAGTATTTT.

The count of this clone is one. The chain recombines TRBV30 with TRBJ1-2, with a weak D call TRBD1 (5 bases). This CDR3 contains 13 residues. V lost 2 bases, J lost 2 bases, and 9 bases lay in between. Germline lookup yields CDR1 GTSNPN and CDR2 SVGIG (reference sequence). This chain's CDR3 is CAWSRDGNYGYTF. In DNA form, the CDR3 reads TGTGCCTGGAGTCGGGACGGAAACTATGGCTACACCTTC.